The present TCR beta chain was sequenced within a study of a mutant IDH1 vaccine in newly diagnosed glioma. In the study overall: Vaccines were begun 4-6 weeks after radiotherapy alone, or with temozolomide cycles. Among treated patients, roughly 60% were male and roughly 38% female, and mean age was 40.4 years. Findings and caveats of the study: Patients mounted vaccine-induced immune responses in 90% to 95% of cases.

This CDR3 is 16 amino acids long. The germline V and J ends were trimmed by 3 bases and 10 bases, with 22 bases remaining between them. Germline V gene sequence: CDR1 MGHRA, CDR2 YSYEKL. The protocol was immunoSEQ multiplex PCR, while the TCRdb copy is restricted to in-frame clones and leaves out a portion. Among approximately 100,000 clones listed, roughly 90% were seen once. Specified time point: week 47, end of study. Topical imiquimod was applied with each vaccine dose, which held 300 ug of mutant IDH1 20-mer peptide. A note on this clone: Its antigen is unknown.

This clonotype was sampled from a woman aged 50 to 65 with glioma. The sample here was PBMCs, taken from a glioma patient whose treatment included an IDH1 peptide vaccine. The chain couples TRBV4-1 to TRBJ2-1; D might be TRBD1 (7 bases). CDR3 nucleotide sequence: TGCGCCAGCAGCCATTGGGGGGCTAATCAGGGGGAGGAGCAGTTCTTC. It codes for CASSHWGANQGEEQFF.